Listed below are T cell receptor beta chains from one sample, sequenced in a study of pediatric ulcerative colitis. TCRdb keeps only in-frame clones here, not all; method: immunoSEQ multiplex PCR. The sample shows tens of thousands of clones, less than 80% of them seen only once. The sample comprised gut tissue. The receptors shown here come from a boy aged 10-17 years with moderate ulcerative colitis. CDR3s include the opening cysteine and the closing phenylalanine or tryptophan. A D gene is named only where the DNA matches it firmly. Size is stated for part of the rows, as once, few or many counts, or as a class when the clone is expanded.

v_call: TRBV2; d_call: TRBD1; clone_size: .; j_call: TRBJ1-1; cdr3_nt: TGTGCCAGCAGGGGGACAGGGGTGGGCACTGAAGCTTTCTTT; cdr3_aa: CASRGTGVGTEAFF
v_call: TRBV29-1; d_call: .; clone_size: .; j_call: TRBJ1-2; cdr3_nt: TGCAGCGTTGTTCCCGAGACCTATGGCTACACCTTC; cdr3_aa: CSVVPETYGYTF
v_call: TRBV6-4; d_call: .; clone_size: few; j_call: TRBJ1-4; cdr3_nt: TGTGCCAGCAGTGACTCGATCAAGGGTGGTGGTGAAAAACTGTTTTTT; cdr3_aa: CASSDSIKGGGEKLFF
v_call: TRBV18; d_call: .; clone_size: .; j_call: TRBJ1-5; cdr3_nt: TGTGCCAGCTCACCAGCCCCCGGGTTGGGGAACAGTCAGCCCCAGCATTTT; cdr3_aa: CASSPAPGLGNSQPQHF
v_call: TRBV7-3; d_call: TRBD1; clone_size: .; j_call: TRBJ2-2; cdr3_nt: TGTGCCAGCAGCCCAACCGGGACAGGGGACACCGGGGAGCTGTTTTTT; cdr3_aa: CASSPTGTGDTGELFF
v_call: TRBV11-3; d_call: TRBD2; clone_size: .; j_call: TRBJ2-1; cdr3_nt: TGTGCCAGCAGCTTATGGGGAGGGGACGCACGTGAGCAGTTCTTC; cdr3_aa: CASSLWGGDAREQFF
v_call: TRBV7-6; d_call: TRBD1; clone_size: .; j_call: TRBJ2-3; cdr3_nt: TGTGCCAGCAGCTTAGTGGACAGGGCCTATAGCACAGATACGCAGTATTTT; cdr3_aa: CASSLVDRAYSTDTQYF
v_call: TRBV18; d_call: TRBD1; clone_size: once; j_call: TRBJ2-5; cdr3_nt: TGTGCCAGCTCACGGTCACAGGGGGGTGAGACCCAGTACTTC; cdr3_aa: CASSRSQGGETQYF
v_call: TRBV29-1; d_call: TRBD1; clone_size: .; j_call: TRBJ2-2; cdr3_nt: TGCAGCGTTGAAAACAGGGGTCGCACCGGGGAGCTGTTTTTT; cdr3_aa: CSVENRGRTGELFF
v_call: TRBV28; d_call: .; clone_size: .; j_call: TRBJ1-5; cdr3_nt: TGTGCCAGCATCTTCTCCCTGCGCAATCAGCCCCAGCATTTT; cdr3_aa: CASIFSLRNQPQHF
v_call: TRBV7-2; d_call: TRBD2; clone_size: .; j_call: TRBJ2-7; cdr3_nt: TGTGCCAGCAGCTTATCGATAGCGGGCGAGCAGTACTTC; cdr3_aa: CASSLSIAGEQYF